This T cell receptor (beta chain) was identified during a study of T-cell reconstitution after alpha-beta-depleted transplantation in children. This clonotype has ten or more counts. The CDR3 is made up of 13 amino acids. V was cut by 0 bases and J by 3 bases, with 0 bases left in between. Germline V gene sequence: CDR1 MNHEY, CDR2 SMNVEV (reference sequence). Library preparation (for TCRbeta) was performed with unique molecular identifiers. A single record per CDR3 protein comes from TCRdb applying MiXCR to the PCR reads. The data show under 400,000 distinct CDR3 sequences, with approximately 23% seen just once and about 10% held by the top ten.

Material: PBMCs, mostly from graft donor cells, obtained 180 days after TCRalphabeta/CD19-depleted stem cell transplant. The TCR comes from a male patient aged 5 to 17 who had a stem cell transplant for acute lymphoblastic leukemia, so the T cells may come from the graft donor. The gene calls are TRBV27 and TRBJ2-6; no firm D call. In DNA, the CDR3 is TGTGCCAGCAGTTTATCTGGGGCCAACGTCCTGACTTTC. Protein: CASSLSGANVLTF.